Each of the 23 T cell receptor beta chains below was sequenced from the same sample in a study of blood T cell repertoires in COVID-19. Some clones are missing from TCRdb's copy, which holds only in-frame ones; the method was immunoSEQ multiplex PCR. This table holds under 250,000 clones, 70% to 85% found once. Sequenced sample: PBMCs or T cells enriched from blood (not recorded which). The receptors shown here come from a woman aged 60-75 years who had recovered from COVID-19.

This clone appeared once. This chain connects TRBV19 to TRBJ2-7; TRBD1 matches 7 bases. CDR3 length equals 15 residues. Trimming took 2 bases from V and 3 from J; bases not matched to a gene: 7. Germline CDR1 reads LNHDA; CDR2 reads SQIVND (reference sequence). CDR3 region: CASSIYTGVIYEQYF. The CDR3 nucleotides are TGTGCCAGTAGTATATACACAGGGGTGATCTACGAGCAGTACTTC.

This chain joins TRBV13 and TRBJ2-7; TRBD2 matches at 12 bases. The ends lost 4 bases at V and 3 bases at J; junction bases unmatched: 7. The CDR3 contains 16 residues. Germline CDR1 reads PRHDT; CDR2 reads FYEKMQ (reference sequence). CDR3 nucleotide sequence: TGTGCCAGCAGCTCTAGGACTAGCGGGGAAATCTACGAGCAGTACTTC. It is translated as CASSSRTSGEIYEQYF.

The chain is built from TRBV19 and TRBJ1-2, with 7 bases lining up with TRBD1. The junction had 8 bases not matched to a gene; V was cut back by 9 bases and J by 1 base. This CDR3 is 14 amino acids long. Germline V lookup: CDR1 LNHDA, CDR2 SQIVND (reference sequence). In nucleotides, the CDR3 is TGTGCCAGCGCCCGTCGACAGGGTAACTATGGCTACACCTTC. Encoded protein: CASARRQGNYGYTF.

J is TRBJ2-5 and V is TRBV5-1; no clear D gene. The CDR3 is made up of 12 amino acids. The germline V gene encodes CDR1 SGHRS and CDR2 YFSETQ. Trimming stripped 4 bases from V and 1 base from J, with 5 bases between. The CDR3 DNA sequence: TGCGCCAGCAGCCCAGTCCAAGAGACCCAGTACTTC. It encodes CASSPVQETQYF.

The chain links TRBV3-1 (or the pseudogene TRBV3-2) to TRBJ1-2; 12 nucleotides agree with TRBD1. Germline V gives CDR1 LGHDT, CDR2 YNNKEL (reference sequence). The CDR3 totals 17 residues. V lost 2 bases to trimming and J lost 2 bases; unmatched junction nucleotides: 6. The CDR3 here is CASSQWGQGAGNYGYTF. The CDR3 DNA sequence: TGTGCCAGCAGCCAATGGGGACAGGGGGCAGGAAACTATGGCTACACCTTC.

This clone was seen more than once but under ten times. V is TRBV18 and J is TRBJ1-6; 7 bases agree with TRBD1. Germline loops: CDR1 KGHSH, CDR2 LQKENI. CDR3 length: 15 amino acids. V gave up 3 bases and J gave up 10 bases; unmatched junction bases: 9. CDR3 in amino acids: CASSPWDSAQSPLHF. CDR3 sequence (DNA): TGTGCCAGCTCACCCTGGGACAGCGCCCAATCACCCCTCCACTTT.

The V and J genes are TRBV30 and TRBJ1-2; D perhaps matches TRBD1 (6 bases). The CDR3 extends over 14 amino acids. The germline V gene encodes CDR1 GTSNPN and CDR2 SVGIG (reference sequence). The chain's CDR3 is CATRKQGSSYGYTF. CDR3 DNA: TGTGCGACACGTAAACAGGGCTCGAGCTATGGCTACACCTTC. Full variable domain (outside the CDR3, taken from reference TRBV30 and TRBJ1-2): SQTIHQWPATLVQPVGSPLSLECTVEGTSNPNLYWYRQAAGRGLQLLFYSVGIGQISSEVPQNLSASRPQDRQFILSSKKLLLSDSGFYLCATRKQGSSYGYTFGSGTRLTVV.

This chain joins TRBV7-8 and TRBJ2-7; D gene uncertain. The CDR3 is 12 residues long. The germline V gene has CDR1 SGHVS and CDR2 FQNEAQ. Trimming took off 5 bases at V and 6 bases at J, with 11 bases between the two ends. In nucleotides, the CDR3 is TGTGCCAGCAGCCGACCAGTCCGCGAGCAGTACTTC. Translating gives CASSRPVREQYF.

The chain has TRBV7-9 and TRBJ1-2; D unclear. The V gene's germline CDR1 is SEHNR and CDR2 FQNEAQ (reference sequence). Between the trimmed V and J ends, which lost 1 base and 2 bases, there was a span of 14 bases. CDR3 size: 16 residues. Here the CDR3 DNA reads TGTGCCAGCAGCTTAGGTGGGCAGCCAAGAAACTATGGCTACACCTTC. Translation gives CASSLGGQPRNYGYTF.

This chain connects TRBV7-8 to TRBJ2-1; 8 bases fit TRBD1. The junction had 6 bases not matched to a gene; V was cut back by 5 bases and J by 0 bases. Germline V gene sequence: CDR1 SGHVS, CDR2 FQNEAQ. CDR3 length: 16 residues. The CDR3: CASSPGGRGSYNEQFF. CDR3 DNA sequence: TGTGCCAGCAGCCCAGGGGGCCGGGGCTCCTACAATGAGCAGTTCTTC.

The gene calls are TRBV6-6 and TRBJ1-1; tentative D call: TRBD1 (5 bases). Germline V CDR1 and CDR2: MNHNY, SVGAGI (reference sequence). The germline V and J ends were trimmed by 8 bases and 0 bases, with 16 bases remaining between them. This CDR3 has 15 amino acids. The CDR3 sequence: CASGGAYRMNTEAFF. Written as DNA, the CDR3 is TGTGCCAGCGGTGGGGCCTATCGAATGAACACTGAAGCTTTCTTT.

The genes are TRBV12-3 or TRBV12-4 and TRBJ1-6; 8 bases line up with TRBD1. The CDR3 has 13 amino acids. The V segment lost 6 bases and the J segment 7 bases; nucleotides outside the gene matches: 2. The CDR3 nucleotides read TGTGCCAGCAGCCGGACAGGGAATTCACCCCTCCACTTT. Its translation is CASSRTGNSPLHF.

Details on this clone: The sample has other DNA sequences that encode this CDR3 too. The rearrangement uses TRBV5-1 and TRBJ2-5, with D perhaps TRBD1 (6 bases). The CDR3 runs to 14 residues. Germline V gene data show CDR1 as SGHRS and CDR2 as YFSETQ. V lost 0 bases and J 2 bases, leaving 8 bases between the germline ends. As DNA, the CDR3 is TGCGCCAGCAGCTTGGTAGGGGGACAAGAGACCCAGTACTTC. Protein: CASSLVGGQETQYF.

The gene calls are TRBV7-9 and TRBJ1-2, with D tentatively TRBD1 (6 bases). Germline lookup yields CDR1 SEHNR and CDR2 FQNEAQ (reference sequence). This CDR3 has 18 residues. V was trimmed by 5 bases and J by 4 bases, leaving 26 bases between them. In DNA form, the CDR3 reads TGTGCCAGCAGCCCCGCCGGGGGGGGCGCCGGTCGCCTCTATGGCTACACCTTC. The encoded protein is CASSPAGGGAGRLYGYTF.

CDR3 DNA: TGTGCCAGCAGTTATAGCTCTAGCACAGATACGCAGTATTTT. This codes for CASSYSSSTDTQYF. The rearrangement joins TRBV6-5 to TRBJ2-3; D unclear. CDR1 is MNHEY, CDR2 SVGAGI, per germline. V was pared by 3 bases and J by 0 bases, with 7 bases between. There are 14 residues in the CDR3.

This chain uses TRBV4-2 with TRBJ1-6, with a possible D match to TRBD1 (5 bases). V lost 0 bases, J lost 8 bases, and 8 bases lay in between. Germline V gives CDR1 LGHNA, CDR2 YNFKEQ. The CDR3 loop spans 14 amino acids. This CDR3 reads CASSQEGGDSPLHF. The CDR3 region has the DNA TGTGCCAGCAGCCAAGAAGGAGGGGATTCACCCCTCCACTTT.

V and J are TRBV10-3 and TRBJ1-3; TRBD1 is a possible D gene (5 bases). V was cut by 6 bases and J by 2 bases, with 11 bases left in between. The CDR3 contains 14 residues. The germline CDR1 and CDR2 sequences are ENHRY and SYGVKD. Here the CDR3 reads CAIRDSFPGNTIYF. The CDR3 region has the DNA TGTGCCATCAGAGACAGTTTCCCTGGAAACACCATATATTTT.

The genes are TRBV9 and TRBJ2-7; D gene ambiguous. Trimming cost V 0 bases and J 1 base, with 5 bases left between them. The CDR3 extends over 13 amino acids. CDR1 and CDR2 from the germline V gene are SGDLS and YYNGEE. The CDR3 loop reads CASSVGISYEQYF. Here the CDR3 DNA reads TGTGCCAGCAGCGTAGGTATTTCCTACGAGCAGTACTTC. The full variable domain, completed using reference TRBV9 and TRBJ2-7, is DSGVTQTPKHLITATGQRVTLRCSPRSGDLSVYWYQQSLDQGLQFLIQYYNGEERAKGNILERFSAQQFPDLHSELNLSSLELGDSALYFCASSVGISYEQYFGPGTRLTVT.

The chain is built from TRBV4-1 and TRBJ1-1, with a tentative D call TRBD1 (5 bases). V was shortened by 0 bases and J by 7 bases, with 9 bases between the two germline ends. This CDR3 comprises 13 residues. Germline V gene data show CDR1 as MGHRA and CDR2 as YSYEKL. CDR3 nucleotides: TGCGCCAGCAGCCAAGATACGGACATTGAAGCTTTCTTT. It is translated as CASSQDTDIEAFF.

This clone was counted once. The genes are TRBV7-9 and TRBJ1-2, with TRBD1 matching 12 bases. CDR1 and CDR2 from the germline V gene are SEHNR and FQNEAQ (reference sequence). The CDR3 extends over 14 amino acids. V was clipped by 3 bases and J by 8 bases; unmatched bases: 4. The CDR3 here is CASSFPGTGGGYTF. For the CDR3, the DNA is TGTGCCAGCAGCTTTCCCGGGACAGGGGGCGGCTACACCTTC. The variable domain in full, completed from reference TRBV7-9 and TRBJ1-2, reads DTGVSQNPRHKITKRGQNVTFRCDPISEHNRLYWYRQTLGQGPEFLTYFQNEAQLEKSRLLSDRFSAERPKGSFSTLEIQRTEQGDSAMYLCASSFPGTGGGYTFGSGTRLTVV.

The chain joins TRBV5-4 to TRBJ1-2; 7 bases align to TRBD1. The junction had 11 bases not matched to a gene; V was cut back by 5 bases and J by 4 bases. This CDR3 has 15 amino acids. Germline CDR1 and CDR2: SGHNT and YYREEE (reference sequence). The CDR3 bases are TGTGCCAGCAGTCTTGGGACAGCCGAAACCTATGGCTACACCTTC. This encodes CASSLGTAETYGYTF.

The chain employs TRBV6-2 or TRBV6-3 and TRBJ2-1, with 9 positions matching TRBD2. Germline V gene data show CDR1 as MNHEY and CDR2 as SVGEGT. The CDR3 loop spans 16 amino acids. The V and J ends lost 0 bases and 6 bases, in that order; junction bases with no gene match: 6. CDR3 amino acids: CASSYSSSGASNEQFF. CDR3 sequence (DNA): TGTGCCAGCAGTTACTCGTCTAGCGGGGCCAGCAATGAGCAGTTCTTC.

V gene TRBV6-5 combines with J gene TRBJ1-2, with a possible D match to TRBD1 (5 bases). Germline CDR1 and CDR2: MNHEY and SVGAGI. The CDR3 sequence is 13 residues long. V was shortened by 8 bases and J by 7 bases, with 17 bases between the two germline ends. CDR3 region: CASRPTDSLGYTF. The CDR3 DNA is TGTGCCAGCCGGCCCACCGACAGTCTTGGCTACACCTTC.